This T cell receptor (beta chain) was observed in a study of T-cell memory formation after mild COVID-19. Study observations and caveats: Still unconfirmed is whether the second-wave clones peaking on day 37 recognized SARS-CoV-2.

TCRdb independently ran MiXCR on the 5' RACE reads; one entry per CDR3 protein. The sample holds about 140,000 distinct CDR3 sequences, 20% to 25% seen once. The germline gives CDR1 KGHDR, CDR2 SFDVKD. This CDR3 comprises 15 residues. The V gene lost 7 bases and the J gene lost 0 bases, with 11 bases spanning the gap. As for this clonotype: The antigen remains undetermined.

Material for sequencing was PBMCs or a T cell subset sorted from them (not recorded which). This receptor was obtained from an adult woman who had mild COVID-19 (a few samples of this study predate the infection). Cell type and time point are not known. This chain uses TRBV24-1 with TRBJ2-2; tentatively, D is TRBD1 or TRBD2 (6 bases each). Written as DNA, the CDR3 is TGTGCCACCAGACGCGGGACAACGAACACCGGGGAGCTGTTTTTT. As protein: CATRRGTTNTGELFF.